This T cell receptor (beta chain) stems from a study of blood T cell repertoires in COVID-19. Overall study: There were acute and convalescent COVID-19 samples, and they came from the United States, Italy and Spain. Nucleic acid was either cDNA or gDNA, and it came from T cells, B-cell-depleted T cells, or PBMCs.

The CDR3 is 15 residues long. Germline assignment: CDR1 MNHEY and CDR2 SVGAGI. V lost 6 bases, J lost 10 bases, and 12 bases stayed unmatched. Repertoires were generated with immunoSEQ multiplex PCR, while TCRdb's copy carries only in-frame clones and drops some. The sample comprises some 160,000 clones, roughly 81% of which are singletons, and around 2.7% rests with the top ten. While infection was still active, Seattle patients were enrolled and then followed longitudinally. Sequencing was done on a sample of peripheral blood. The sequence derives from a woman over 75 with COVID-19, enrolled during active disease. This chain links TRBV6-5 with TRBJ1-6; TRBD1 matches 7 bases. CDR3 region: CASRMSGTEASPLHF. CDR3 coding DNA: TGTGCCAGCAGGATGTCCGGGACAGAGGCGTCACCCCTCCACTTT.